What follows are 5 T cell receptor beta chains derived from one specimen sequenced in a study of cytomegalovirus exposure and HLA in healthy donors. PCR employed 60 Vbeta and 13 Jbeta primers. Data came from immunoSEQ multiplex PCR; TCRdb stores just in-frame clones and leaves some out. Of under 200,000 clones in the sample, roughly 79% are singletons; the top ten hold over 13%. The material sequenced was PBMCs. These receptors came from a man over 45 in good health and CMV-seropositive.

V and J are TRBV19 and TRBJ1-6, with D uncertain. CDR3 length equals 16 residues. Trimming removed 3 bases at V and 6 bases at J, with 15 bases between. Germline CDR1 and CDR2: LNHDA and SQIVND (reference sequence). CDR3 sequence reads: CASSIPGNPFNSPLHF. CDR3 in DNA: TGTGCCAGTAGTATTCCCGGGAATCCCTTTAATTCACCCCTCCACTTT.

The chain joins TRBV28 to TRBJ1-1; 7 nucleotides agree with TRBD1. The CDR3 sequence is 15 residues long. Germline CDR1 and CDR2: MDHEN and SYDVKM. V was pared by 1 base and J by 4 bases, with 6 bases of the junction left unmatched. This CDR3 reads CASSLYRGSVTEAFF. CDR3 DNA: TGTGCCAGCAGTTTATACAGGGGTAGTGTCACTGAAGCTTTCTTT.

This clone was observed a handful of times. The J gene is TRBJ1-2, the V gene TRBV6-5, with TRBD1 matching 8 bases. V was clipped by 5 bases and J by 1 base; unmatched bases: 6. Germline CDR1 is MNHEY and CDR2 is SVGAGI. This CDR3 comprises 15 residues. CDR3 DNA sequence: TGTGCCAGCAGTGCTGACAGGGGCCATAACTATGGCTACACCTTC. Its translation: CASSADRGHNYGYTF.

The rearrangement links TRBV7-9 to TRBJ1-4, with D perhaps matching TRBD1 (5 bases). The V gene lost 0 bases and the J gene lost 8 bases, with 16 bases spanning the gap. Germline CDR1 is SEHNR and CDR2 is FQNEAQ (reference sequence). This CDR3 has 16 residues. As DNA, the CDR3 is TGTGCCAGCAGCTTAGCGCTAGGAGGGACGGGCGAAAAACTGTTTTTT. Translating it yields CASSLALGGTGEKLFF. The complete variable domain, with remaining parts taken from reference TRBV7-9 and TRBJ1-4, reads DTGVSQNPRHKITKRGQNVTFRCDPISEHNRLYWYRQTLGQGPEFLTYFQNEAQLEKSRLLSDRFSAERPKGSFSTLEIQRTEQGDSAMYLCASSLALGGTGEKLFFGSGTQLSVL.

The chain uses TRBV7-2 and TRBJ2-1, with 12 bases identical to TRBD1. The CDR3 has 16 amino acids. The germline V gene has CDR1 SGHTA and CDR2 FQGNSA. With V trimmed by 1 base and J by 6 bases, 4 bases remained unmatched. The CDR3 protein is CASSLVGQGAGNEQFF. Here the CDR3 DNA reads TGTGCCAGCAGCTTAGTGGGACAGGGGGCTGGCAATGAGCAGTTCTTC.